This T cell receptor (beta chain) was sequenced during a study of T cells in localized non-small cell lung cancer. Overall study findings and caveats: One tumor region alone was sequenced, and heterogeneity therefore remains possible. A denser population of T cells in blood accompanied longer overall survival. For the top 100 tumor clones, a median approximately 61 also appeared in adjacent lung. Exceeding tumor, uninvolved adjacent lung had the highest T cell clonality.

The CDR3 runs to 14 residues. Details on this clone: The antigen is unknown.

Method: immunoSEQ multiplex PCR; TCRdb's copy keeps in-frame clones and lacks some. The sample consists of 52,000 or so clones, over 80% of them appearing once. This receptor was taken from a man aged 35 to 70 with stage III lung adenocarcinoma. Here the sequenced sample was peripheral blood mononuclear cells, taken before any cancer treatment. The rearrangement joins TRBV21-1 to TRBJ2-5. TRBV21-1 is listed as a pseudogene. The CDR3 nucleotides are TGTGCCAGCAGCAAAGGGTGGGGGAGAGAGACCCAGTACTTC. Protein product: CASSKGWGRETQYF.